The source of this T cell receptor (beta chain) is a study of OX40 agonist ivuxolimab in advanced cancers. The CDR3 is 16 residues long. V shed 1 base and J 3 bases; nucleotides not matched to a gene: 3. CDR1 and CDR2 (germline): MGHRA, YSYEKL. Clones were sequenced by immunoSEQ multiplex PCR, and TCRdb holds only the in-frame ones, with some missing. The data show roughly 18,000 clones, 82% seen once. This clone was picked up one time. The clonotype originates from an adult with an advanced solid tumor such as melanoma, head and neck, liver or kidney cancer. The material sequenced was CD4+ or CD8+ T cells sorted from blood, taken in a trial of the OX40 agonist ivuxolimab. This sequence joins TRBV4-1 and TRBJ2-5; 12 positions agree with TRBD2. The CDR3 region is CASSQGRTSGKETQYF. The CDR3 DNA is TGCGCCAGCAGCCAAGGCAGGACTAGCGGGAAAGAGACCCAGTACTTC.